This T cell receptor (beta chain) was observed in a study of T cell responses to AZD1222 COVID-19 vaccine. Study results and limitations: At 160-218 and 743-854, vaccine-associated CD4 TCRs were dominant, and they spanned spike. Spike-specific TCR repertoires showed rising breadth and depth after two AZD1222 doses. Donors were chiefly white British, with a greater number of females, and clonal diversity was perhaps underestimated. Unmutated variant regions are reportedly targeted by nearly half of spike-specific TCRs.

The germline CDR1 and CDR2 sequences are KGHDR and SFDVKD. V lost 3 bases to trimming and J lost 6 bases; unmatched junction nucleotides: 2. The CDR3 totals 14 residues. The assay was immunoSEQ multiplex PCR, and TCRdb's table has in-frame clones only and misses some. The sample lists approximately 140,000 clones; about 89% were seen once. About this clone itself: Its matching antigen is unknown.

This receptor was obtained from an adult who received the MenACWY meningococcal vaccine as a control. This chain connects TRBV24-1 to TRBJ1-2; 11 nucleotides agree with TRBD1. The material was peripheral blood, obtained 28 days after the second dose of the MenACWY control vaccine. CDR3 DNA: TGTGCCACCAGTGATGGGACAGGGGGGAATGGCTACACCTTC. As protein: CATSDGTGGNGYTF.